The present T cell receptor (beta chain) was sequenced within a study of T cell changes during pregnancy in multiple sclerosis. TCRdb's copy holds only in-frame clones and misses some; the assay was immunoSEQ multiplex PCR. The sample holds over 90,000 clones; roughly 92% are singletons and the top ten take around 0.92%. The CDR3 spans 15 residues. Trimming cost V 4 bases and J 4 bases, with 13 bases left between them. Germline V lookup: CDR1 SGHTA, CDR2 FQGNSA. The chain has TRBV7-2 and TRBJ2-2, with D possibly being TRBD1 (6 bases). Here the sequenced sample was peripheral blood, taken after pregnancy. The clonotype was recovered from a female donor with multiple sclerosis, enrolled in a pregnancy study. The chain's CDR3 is CASSSSRTATGELFF. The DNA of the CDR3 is TGTGCCAGCAGCTCCTCCCGGACAGCCACCGGGGAGCTGTTTTTT.